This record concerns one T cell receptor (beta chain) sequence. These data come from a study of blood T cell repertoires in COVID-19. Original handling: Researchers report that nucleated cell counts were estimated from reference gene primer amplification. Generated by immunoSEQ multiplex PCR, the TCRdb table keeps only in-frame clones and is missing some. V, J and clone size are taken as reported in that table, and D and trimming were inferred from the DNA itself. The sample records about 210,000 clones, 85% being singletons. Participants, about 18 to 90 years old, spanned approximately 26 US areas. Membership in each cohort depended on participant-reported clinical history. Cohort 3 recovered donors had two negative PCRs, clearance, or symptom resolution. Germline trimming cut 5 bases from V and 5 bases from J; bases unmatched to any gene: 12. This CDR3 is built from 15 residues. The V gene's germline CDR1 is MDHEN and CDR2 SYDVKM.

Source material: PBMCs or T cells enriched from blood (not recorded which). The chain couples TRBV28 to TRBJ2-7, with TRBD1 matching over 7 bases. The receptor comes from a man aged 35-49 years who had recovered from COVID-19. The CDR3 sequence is CASSPRITGADEQYF. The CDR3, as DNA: TGTGCCAGCAGTCCCCGAATCACAGGGGCCGACGAGCAGTACTTC. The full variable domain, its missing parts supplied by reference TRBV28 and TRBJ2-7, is DVKVTQSSRYLVKRTGEKVFLECVQDMDHENMFWYRQDPGLGLRLIYFSYDVKMKEKGDIPEGYSVSREKKERFSLILESASTNQTSMYLCASSPRITGADEQYFGPGTRLTVT.